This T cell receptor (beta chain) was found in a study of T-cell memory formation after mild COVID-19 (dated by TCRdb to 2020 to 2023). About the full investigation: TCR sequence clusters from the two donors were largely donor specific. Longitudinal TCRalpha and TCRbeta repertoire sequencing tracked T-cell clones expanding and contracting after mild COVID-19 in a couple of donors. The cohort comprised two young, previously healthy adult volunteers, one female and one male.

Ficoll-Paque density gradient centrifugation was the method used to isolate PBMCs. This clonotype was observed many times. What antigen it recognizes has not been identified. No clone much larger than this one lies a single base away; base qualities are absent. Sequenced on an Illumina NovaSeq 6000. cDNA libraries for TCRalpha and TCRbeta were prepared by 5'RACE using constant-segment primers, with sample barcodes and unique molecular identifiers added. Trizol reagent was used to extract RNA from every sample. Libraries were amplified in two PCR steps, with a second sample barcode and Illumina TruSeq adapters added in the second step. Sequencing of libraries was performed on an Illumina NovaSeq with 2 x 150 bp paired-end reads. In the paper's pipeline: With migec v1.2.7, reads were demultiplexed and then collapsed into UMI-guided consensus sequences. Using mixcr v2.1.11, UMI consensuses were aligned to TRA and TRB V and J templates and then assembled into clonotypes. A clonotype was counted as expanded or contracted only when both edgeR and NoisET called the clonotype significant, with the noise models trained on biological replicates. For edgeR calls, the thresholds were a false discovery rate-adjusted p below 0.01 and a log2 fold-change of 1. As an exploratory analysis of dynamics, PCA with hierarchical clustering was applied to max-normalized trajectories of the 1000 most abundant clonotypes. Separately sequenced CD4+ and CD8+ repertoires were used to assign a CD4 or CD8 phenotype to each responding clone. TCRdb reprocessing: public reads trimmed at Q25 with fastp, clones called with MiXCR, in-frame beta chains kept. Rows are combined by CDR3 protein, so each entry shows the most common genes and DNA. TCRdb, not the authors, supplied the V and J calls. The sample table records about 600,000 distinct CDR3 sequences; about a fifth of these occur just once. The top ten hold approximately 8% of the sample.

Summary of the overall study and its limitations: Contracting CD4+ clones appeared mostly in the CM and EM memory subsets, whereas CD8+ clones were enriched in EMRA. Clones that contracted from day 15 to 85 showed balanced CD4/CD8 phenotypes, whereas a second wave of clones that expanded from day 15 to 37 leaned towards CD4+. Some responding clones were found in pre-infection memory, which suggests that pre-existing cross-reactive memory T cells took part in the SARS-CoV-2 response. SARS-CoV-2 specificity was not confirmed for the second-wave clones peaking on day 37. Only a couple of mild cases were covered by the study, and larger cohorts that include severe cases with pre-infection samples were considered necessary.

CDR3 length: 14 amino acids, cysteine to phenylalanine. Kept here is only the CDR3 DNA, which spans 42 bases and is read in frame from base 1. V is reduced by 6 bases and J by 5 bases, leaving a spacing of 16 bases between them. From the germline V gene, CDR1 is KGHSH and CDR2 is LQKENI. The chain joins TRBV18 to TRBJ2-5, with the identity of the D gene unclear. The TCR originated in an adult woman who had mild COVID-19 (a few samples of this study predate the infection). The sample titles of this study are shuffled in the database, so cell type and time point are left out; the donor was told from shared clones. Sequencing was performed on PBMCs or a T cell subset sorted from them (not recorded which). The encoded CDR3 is CASSPRRASETQYF. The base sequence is TGTGCCAGCTCTCCCCGACGGGCGTCCGAGACCCAGTACTTC.